This TCR beta chain was captured in a study of cytomegalovirus exposure and HLA in healthy donors. Overall study results and limits: In vitro experiments confirmed that three CMV-associated chains were specific for CMV antigens. TCR beta sequences numbering 16,951 were associated with HLA alleles at 0.05 false discovery rate in a later analysis. According to a later analysis, most TCR beta chains associated with CMV appeared HLA-restricted.

The V gene end was trimmed by 4 bases and the J gene end by 7 bases; junction bases not matched to a gene: 7. The CDR3 loop spans 15 amino acids. Per germline, CDR1 SGHTA and CDR2 FQGNSA. The donors (healthy individuals) were bone marrow donors. 13 Jbeta primers and 60 Vbeta primers were used for the PCR. Sequencing used immunoSEQ multiplex PCR; TCRdb keeps in-frame clones, though not all of them. The table lists under 200,000 clones, roughly 79% of them singletons. This clone appeared a few times. Its specificity is unknown. Sequenced material: PBMCs. The origin of this receptor is a male donor in good health and CMV-seropositive. The chain carries TRBV7-2 and TRBJ2-1; 10 nucleotides agree with TRBD2. The CDR3 reads CASSSLSGGANEQFF. The DNA for the CDR3 is TGTGCCAGCAGCTCCTTAAGCGGGGGGGCAAATGAGCAGTTCTTC.